These 9 T cell receptor beta chains originate from one sample sequenced in a study of molecular identifiers for immune sequencing clone quantification. A single record per CDR3 protein comes from TCRdb applying MiXCR to the PCR reads. The table has about half a million distinct CDR3 sequences, about 22% seen once. The sequenced material came from naive CD8+ T cells from blood, with Jurkat cell RNA spiked in. Subset meaning: FACS-sorted CD8+CD4-CCR7+CD45RA+ naive T cells. These receptors originate from a human donor in good health. Some libraries in this study had Jurkat cell RNA spiked in.

The table lists this clonotype with many counts. CDR3: CASSKEVRRKKKEEDRTEQYF. CDR3 in DNA: TGTGCCAGCAGCAAAGAGGTCCGTAGAAAAAAGAAGGAGGAGGACAGGACGGAGCAGTACTTC. J is TRBJ2-7 and V is TRBV21-1; the DNA was not used to check the table's D call, TRBD1. TRBV21-1 is annotated as a pseudogene. CDR3 length: 21 amino acids.

The gene calls are TRBV7-9 and TRBJ2-7; D is possibly TRBD1 (6 bases). Germline CDR1 reads SEHNR; CDR2 reads FQNEAQ (reference sequence). CDR3 length: 14 amino acids. V was shortened by 2 bases and J by 4 bases, with 12 bases between the two germline ends. In DNA form, the CDR3 reads TGTGCCAGCAGCTTATTCTCGGACAGTTACGAGCAGTACTTC. Translation: CASSLFSDSYEQYF.

The chain joins TRBV27 to TRBJ2-3, with 11 bases that match TRBD2. There are 16 residues in the CDR3. Per the germline V gene, CDR1 is MNHEY and CDR2 is SMNVEV (reference sequence). Trimming took 6 bases from V and 8 from J; bases not matched to a gene: 13. In DNA, the CDR3 is TGTGCCAGCAGCGGGGGTGGCACTAGCGGGGGTGCTACGCAGTATTTT. Amino acids: CASSGGGTSGGATQYF.

This clonotype was seen ten or more times. The J gene is TRBJ1-4, the V gene TRBV2; 10 bases map to TRBD1. Trimming cost V 8 bases and J 6 bases; bases outside gene matches: 6. Germline CDR1 and CDR2: SNHLY and FYNNEI. This CDR3 is 14 amino acids long. The CDR3 loop reads CASRPGQGYEKLFF. CDR3 DNA: TGTGCCAGCCGCCCGGGACAGGGGTATGAAAAACTGTTTTTT.

As for this clonotype: This may stem from a read error, because a much larger clone lies one nucleotide away. The CDR3 does not close with the conserved phenylalanine or tryptophan, likely indicating a read error. V and J are TRBV5-1 and TRBJ1-4; D remains ambiguous. In germline, CDR1 is SGHRS, CDR2 YFSETQ. The V and J ends lost 5 bases and 5 bases respectively, with 10 bases between them. The CDR3 length is 13 residues. The DNA of the CDR3 is TGCGCCAGCAGGATATCAGTGAATGAAAAACTGTTTTCT. This translates into CASRISVNEKLFS.

This clonotype was seen only a few times. CDR3 sequence (DNA): TGTGCCACAAGACCAGTTTATAGCAATCAGCCCCAGCATTTT. This encodes CATRPVYSNQPQHF. The J gene is TRBJ1-5, the V gene TRBV28; D is unresolved. Per germline, CDR1 MDHEN and CDR2 SYDVKM. The CDR3 has 14 amino acids. The ends were cut back, 10 bases at V and 0 bases at J, with 13 bases in the middle.

Worth noting for this clonotype: With a much larger clone just one base away, this may be a read error. This chain connects TRBV29-1 to TRBJ2-3; 9 nucleotides align to TRBD1. Germline CDR1 reads SQVTM; CDR2 reads ANQGSEA. The CDR3 loop spans 12 amino acids. CDR3 sequence: CSVTGGTDTRYF. The CDR3 nucleotides read TGCAGCGTCACAGGGGGCACAGATACGCGGTATTTT.

As regards this clonotype: A much larger clone differs by one base, so this may be a read error. The CDR3 does not end in the conserved phenylalanine or tryptophan, so this is likely a read error. This chain uses TRBV7-6 with TRBJ2-6; unclear D gene. V lost 5 bases to trimming and J lost 0 bases, with 11 bases between them. Germline assignment: CDR1 SGHVS and CDR2 FNYEAQ. This CDR3 comprises 16 residues. CDR3 protein: CASSPNANSGANVLTS. In DNA, the CDR3 is TGTGCCAGCAGCCCAAACGCCAACTCTGGGGCCAACGTCCTGACTTCC.

For this clonotype: Being one base from a much bigger clone, this may be a read error. V is TRBV29-1 and J is TRBJ2-5; 9 bases are shared with TRBD1. After removal of 6 bases from V and 5 bases from J, the junction contained 10 bases not matched to a gene. The CDR3 length is 14 residues. Germline CDR1 SQVTM, CDR2 ANQGSEA. The CDR3 region is CSVETGTGSETQYF. CDR3 nucleotides: TGCAGCGTGGAAACCGGGACAGGGTCGGAGACCCAGTACTTC.